A single sample gave rise to the 8 T cell receptor beta chains below, sequenced in a study of T cells in women clearing cervical HPV infection listed by TCRdb under 2018. Library preparation was by the immunoSEQ multiplex PCR assay. Held by TCRdb, this immuneACCESS table contains in-frame sequences only and omits some clones. Under half of the omission traces to an unresolved V gene where checked; the cause of the rest is unknown. This sample's clone table shows more than 20,000 clones. The ten biggest clones cover about 5.7% of the sample. The source material was blood buffy coat. Receptors originate from a woman between 18 and 75 years old with a cervical HPV16 infection that either progressed to CIN3+ or cleared (not recorded which).

Remarks on this clone: The sequenced fragment ends 3 residues before the CDR3 boundary, so the rest is inferred from the germline J gene. V usage is TRBV19 and J usage is TRBJ2-1; 8 nucleotides align to TRBD2. Trimming removed 6 bases from V and 3 bases from J; junction bases left unmatched: 13. Germline loops: CDR1 LNHDA, CDR2 SQIVND (reference sequence). The CDR3 length is 17 residues. The DNA read from the CDR3 is TGTGCCAGTAGGCGCCGTCAAGCGGGGGCCTTCTACAATGAG. This gives the protein CASRRRQAGAFYNE. The full CDR3 is CASRRRQAGAFYNEQFF.

Points on this clone: The read falls 3 residues short of the CDR3 end, and the missing part is taken from the germline J gene. This chain joins TRBV19 and TRBJ1-1, with D tentatively TRBD1 (6 bases). Per the germline V gene, CDR1 is LNHDA and CDR2 is SQIVND (reference sequence). This CDR3 region has 12 residues. V lost 10 bases and J lost 7, with 16 bases in between. The part of the CDR3 DNA that was read is TGTGCCATCCTCGGGGGGCGAAATGAA. Translating it yields CAILGGRNE. The complete CDR3 protein is CAILGGRNEAFF.

As concerns this clone: The read ends 3 residues before the CDR3 terminus; that terminus is restored from the germline J gene. V and J are TRBV2 and TRBJ1-5; D is perhaps TRBD1 (6 bases). The CDR3 consists of 15 residues. From germline, CDR1 is SNHLY and CDR2 FYNNEI. V lost 2 bases and J lost 4, with 12 bases in between. The CDR3 protein is CASSELGTSNQPQHF. The covered CDR3 bases are TGTGCCAGCAGTGAATTGGGGACATCGAATCAGCCC. The full variable domain, its missing parts supplied by reference TRBV2 and TRBJ1-5, is EPEVTQTPSHQVTQMGQEVILRCVPISNHLYFYWYRQILGQKVEFLVSFYNNEISEKSEIFDDQFSVERPDGSNFTLKIRSTKLEDSAMYFCASSELGTSNQPQHFGDGTRLSIL.

A word on this clone: Read data end 3 residues before the CDR3 end; the end is taken from the germline J gene. The identical CDR3 is also encoded by other nucleotide sequences in the sample. The gene calls are TRBV10-3 and TRBJ1-3, with 10 bases aligning to TRBD1. Losses at the gene ends were 6 bases for V and 2 bases for J; bases not matched to a gene: 4. Germline V gene sequence: CDR1 ENHRY, CDR2 SYGVKD. The CDR3 sequence is 15 residues long. CDR3 loop: CAIRRDRGAGNTIYF. CDR3 DNA, as far as it was read: TGTGCCATCAGACGGGACAGGGGAGCTGGAAACACC.

With regard to this clone: The CDR3 end lies 3 residues beyond the end of the read and is filled in from the germline J gene. The chain employs TRBV2 and TRBJ2-7, with 7 positions matching TRBD1. With 11 bases clipped from V and 2 bases from J, the junction kept 6 bases outside the gene matches. The CDR3 is 12 amino acids. Germline V gives CDR1 SNHLY, CDR2 FYNNEI. CDR3 DNA (partial): TGTGCCGTAAGGACAGGAACCTACGAG. This sequence encodes CAVRTGTYE. The complete CDR3 reads CAVRTGTYEQYF.

In the case of this clone: The CDR3 goes on 3 residues after the read ends, and that part is filled in from the germline J gene. The V gene is TRBV5-1, the J gene TRBJ1-4; no clear D. Germline assignment: CDR1 SGHRS and CDR2 YFSETQ. V was trimmed by 5 bases and J by 6 bases, leaving 14 bases between them. The CDR3 contains 14 residues. CDR3 protein: CASSLQLNHEKLFF. The CDR3 bases that were read are TGCGCCAGCAGTTTACAGCTAAACCATGAAAAA.

To note about this clone: The read gets to within 3 residues of the CDR3 end, and the germline J gene fills in the rest. The chain links TRBV7-3 to TRBJ2-3; 7 bases fit TRBD1. The CDR3 totals 16 residues. Germline-derived CDR1 and CDR2 are SGHTA and FQGTGA. Trimming took 4 bases from V and 4 from J; bases not matched to a gene: 11. This CDR3 is CASSSTGPGGADTQYF. The sequenced CDR3 bases are TGTGCCAGCAGCTCTACGGGCCCAGGGGGAGCAGATACG.

With regard to this clone: The CDR3 is cut off 3 residues early in the read; its end comes from the germline J gene. V gene TRBV7-6 combines with J gene TRBJ2-2; TRBD1 might be the D (6 bases). V was cut by 5 bases and J by 7 bases, with 20 bases left in between. The CDR3 length is 16 residues. CDR1 and CDR2 (germline): SGHVS, FNYEAQ. Here the CDR3 reads CASSGDMGAKIGELFF. The part of the CDR3 DNA that was read is TGTGCCAGCAGCGGGGACATGGGGGCAAAGATCGGGGAG. The full variable domain, its missing parts supplied by reference TRBV7-6 and TRBJ2-2, is GAGVSQSPRYKVTKRGQDVALRCDPISGHVSLYWYRQALGQGPEFLTYFNYEAQQDKSGLPNDRFSAERPEGSISTLTIQRTEQRDSAMYRCASSGDMGAKIGELFFGEGSRLTVL.